The clone carrying this T cell receptor (beta chain) appeared once. RNA, at about 0.45 to 1 ug, was reverse transcribed with random hexamers. Amplification of the TCR beta CDR3 was carried out by immunoSEQ multiplex PCR, which spanned a total of 54 Vbeta and 13 Jbeta segments. TCRdb called the immunoSEQ multiplex PCR reads again in MiXCR, with one record for every CDR3 protein. The sample has some 120,000 distinct CDR3 sequences; roughly 92% are singletons. The sample originates from a study of CD8 T cells in Susac syndrome. Negative isolation was used for CD8+ and CD4+ T cells and FACS enrichment for TEMRA cells. Looked up from germline, CDR1 is SGHRS and CDR2 is YFSETQ. The CDR3 contains 17 residues. The trim removed 0 bases at V and 6 bases at J, leaving 9 bases unmatched.

The sequence was collected from a human donor in good health. The specimen sequenced was CD4+ T cells from PBMCs. The gene calls are TRBV5-1 and TRBJ2-1; 10 nucleotides agree with TRBD1. CDR3: CASSLVFGTGDGNEQFF. CDR3 nucleotides: TGCGCCAGCAGCTTGGTTTTCGGGACAGGGGACGGCAATGAGCAGTTCTTC.